This T cell receptor (beta chain) was found in a study of shared clonotypes between healthy human individuals. The V gene's germline CDR1 is SGHAT and CDR2 FQNNGV. The CDR3 is 13 amino acids. V was cut by 5 bases and J by 1 base, with 7 bases left in between. Sequenced by immunoSEQ multiplex PCR; TCRdb stores in-frame clones only, minus some. This repertoire shows over a million clones, around 95% found once; its top ten account for roughly 1.1%. This clone was seen only a few times. The sample taken for sequencing was naive CD4+ T cells sorted from blood. Stated subset: CD45RA+ positively selected. The chain combines TRBV11-2 with TRBJ2-3; D might be TRBD2 (6 bases). The receptor was derived from a man younger than 40 in good health. DNA for the CDR3: TGTGCCAGCAGCCCTAGCGGCACAGATACGCAGTATTTT. It translates to CASSPSGTDTQYF.